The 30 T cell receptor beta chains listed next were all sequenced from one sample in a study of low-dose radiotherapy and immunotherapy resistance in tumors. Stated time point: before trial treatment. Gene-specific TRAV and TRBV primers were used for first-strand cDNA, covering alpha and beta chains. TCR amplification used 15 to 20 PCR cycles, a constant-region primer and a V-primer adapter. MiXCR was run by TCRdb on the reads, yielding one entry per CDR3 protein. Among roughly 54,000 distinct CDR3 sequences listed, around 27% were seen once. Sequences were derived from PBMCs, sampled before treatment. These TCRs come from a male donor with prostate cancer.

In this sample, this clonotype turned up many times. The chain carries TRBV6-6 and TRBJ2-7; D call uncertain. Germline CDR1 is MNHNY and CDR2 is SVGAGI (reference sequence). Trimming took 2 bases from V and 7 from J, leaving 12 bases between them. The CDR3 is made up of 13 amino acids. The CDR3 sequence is CASSYDPVGEQYF. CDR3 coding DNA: TGTGCCAGCAGTTACGACCCGGTGGGGGAGCAGTACTTC.

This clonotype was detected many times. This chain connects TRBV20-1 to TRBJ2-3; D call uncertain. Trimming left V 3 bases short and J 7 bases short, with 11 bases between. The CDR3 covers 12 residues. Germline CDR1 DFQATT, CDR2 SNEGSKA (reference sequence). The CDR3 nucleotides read TGCAGTGCTAGCCAGACTGCAAATACGCAGTATTTT. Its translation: CSASQTANTQYF.

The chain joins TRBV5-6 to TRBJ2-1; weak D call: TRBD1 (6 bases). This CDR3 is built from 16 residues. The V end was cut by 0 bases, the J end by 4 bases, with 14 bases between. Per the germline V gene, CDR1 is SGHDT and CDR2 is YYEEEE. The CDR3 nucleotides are TGTGCCAGCAGCTTGGATGGGGGCGAAGTGTACAATGAGCAGTTCTTC. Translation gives CASSLDGGEVYNEQFF.

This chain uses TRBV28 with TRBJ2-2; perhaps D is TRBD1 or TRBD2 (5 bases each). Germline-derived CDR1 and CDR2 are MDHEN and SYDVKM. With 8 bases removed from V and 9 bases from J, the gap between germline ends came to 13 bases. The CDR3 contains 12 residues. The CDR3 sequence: CASQEGRRELFF. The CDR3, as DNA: TGTGCCAGCCAAGAGGGGCGAAGGGAGCTGTTTTTT.

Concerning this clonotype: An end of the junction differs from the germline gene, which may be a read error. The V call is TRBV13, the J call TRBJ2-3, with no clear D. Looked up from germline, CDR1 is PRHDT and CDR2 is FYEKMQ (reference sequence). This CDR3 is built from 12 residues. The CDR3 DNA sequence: TGTGCCAGCAGCTCTATGCCTCTAGTAGGTCGGTTT. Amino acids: CASSSMPLVGRF.

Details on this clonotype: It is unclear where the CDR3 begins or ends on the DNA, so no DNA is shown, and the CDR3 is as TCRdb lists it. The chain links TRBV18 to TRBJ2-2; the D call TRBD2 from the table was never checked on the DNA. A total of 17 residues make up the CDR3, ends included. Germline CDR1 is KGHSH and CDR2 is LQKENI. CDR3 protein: CASSPRGGANTGELFFF.

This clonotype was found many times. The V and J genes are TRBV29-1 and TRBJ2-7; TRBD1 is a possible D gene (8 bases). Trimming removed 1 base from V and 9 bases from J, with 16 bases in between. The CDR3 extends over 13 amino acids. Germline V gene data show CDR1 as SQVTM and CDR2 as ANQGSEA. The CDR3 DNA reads TGCAGCGTTGAAGGGGGGGGACAGGTTGGGCAGTACTTC. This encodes CSVEGGGQVGQYF.

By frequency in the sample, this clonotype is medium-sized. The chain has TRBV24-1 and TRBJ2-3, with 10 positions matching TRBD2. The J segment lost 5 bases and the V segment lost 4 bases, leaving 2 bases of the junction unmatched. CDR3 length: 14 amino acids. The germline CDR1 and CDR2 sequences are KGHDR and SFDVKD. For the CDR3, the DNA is TGTGCCACCAGTGACAGCGGGAGGGGAGATACGCAGTATTTT. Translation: CATSDSGRGDTQYF.

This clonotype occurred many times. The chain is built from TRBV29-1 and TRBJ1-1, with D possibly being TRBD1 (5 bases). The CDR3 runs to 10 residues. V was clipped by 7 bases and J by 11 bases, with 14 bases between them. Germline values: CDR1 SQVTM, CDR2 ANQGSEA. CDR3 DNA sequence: TGCAGCGACGGGGGGAGGCATGCTTTCTTT. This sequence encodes CSDGGRHAFF. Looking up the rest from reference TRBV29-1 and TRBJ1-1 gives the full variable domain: SAVISQKPSRDICQRGTSLTIQCQVDSQVTMMFWYRQQPGQSLTLIATANQGSEATYESGFVIDKFPISRPNLTFSTLTVSNMSPEDSSIYLCSDGGRHAFFGQGTRLTVV.

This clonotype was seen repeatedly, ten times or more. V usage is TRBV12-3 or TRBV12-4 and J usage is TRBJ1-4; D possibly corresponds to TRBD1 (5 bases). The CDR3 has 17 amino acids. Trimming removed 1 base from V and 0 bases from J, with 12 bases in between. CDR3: CASSLGTYGATNEKLFF. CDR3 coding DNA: TGTGCCAGCAGTTTAGGGACATATGGTGCAACTAATGAAAAACTGTTTTTT.

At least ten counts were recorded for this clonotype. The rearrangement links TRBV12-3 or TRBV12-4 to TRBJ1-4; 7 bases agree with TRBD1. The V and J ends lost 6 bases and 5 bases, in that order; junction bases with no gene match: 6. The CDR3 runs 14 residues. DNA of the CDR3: TGTGCCAGCAGGGACGACAGGGTAAATGAAAAACTGTTTTTT. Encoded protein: CASRDDRVNEKLFF.

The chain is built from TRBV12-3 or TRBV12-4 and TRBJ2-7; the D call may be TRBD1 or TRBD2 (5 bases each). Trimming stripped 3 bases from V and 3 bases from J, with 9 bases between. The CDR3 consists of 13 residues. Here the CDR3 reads CASSLGRVYEQYF. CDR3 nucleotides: TGTGCCAGCAGTTTGGGACGGGTCTACGAGCAGTACTTC.

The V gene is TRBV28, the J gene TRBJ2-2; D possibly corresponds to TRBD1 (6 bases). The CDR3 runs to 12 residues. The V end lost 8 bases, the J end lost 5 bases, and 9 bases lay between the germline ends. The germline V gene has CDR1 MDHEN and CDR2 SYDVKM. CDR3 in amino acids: CASHRDTGELFF. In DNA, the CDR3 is TGTGCCAGCCACAGGGATACCGGGGAGCTGTTTTTT.

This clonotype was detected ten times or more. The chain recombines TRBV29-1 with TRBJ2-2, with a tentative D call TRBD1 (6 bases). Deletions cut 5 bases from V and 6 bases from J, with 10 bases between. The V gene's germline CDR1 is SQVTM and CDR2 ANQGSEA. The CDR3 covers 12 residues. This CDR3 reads CSVRQAAGELFF. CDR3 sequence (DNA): TGCAGCGTTAGACAGGCGGCCGGGGAGCTGTTTTTT.

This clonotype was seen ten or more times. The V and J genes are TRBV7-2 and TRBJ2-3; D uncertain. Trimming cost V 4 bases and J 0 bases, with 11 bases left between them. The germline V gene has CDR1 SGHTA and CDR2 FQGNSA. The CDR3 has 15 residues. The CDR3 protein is CASSSSGLSTDTQYF. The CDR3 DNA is TGTGCCAGCAGCTCCTCGGGCCTGAGCACAGATACGCAGTATTTT.

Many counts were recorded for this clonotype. CDR3 amino acids: CASSKRGARIQETQYF. DNA for the CDR3: TGTGCCAGCAGCAAAAGAGGGGCTAGAATCCAAGAGACCCAGTACTTC. The genes are TRBV21-1 and TRBJ2-5; the DNA was not compared with TRBD1, the D call given in the table. TRBV21-1 represents a pseudogene. This CDR3 has 16 amino acids.

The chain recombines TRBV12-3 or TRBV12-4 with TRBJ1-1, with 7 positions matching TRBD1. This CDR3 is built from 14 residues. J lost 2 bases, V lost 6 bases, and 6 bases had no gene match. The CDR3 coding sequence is TGTGCCAGCAGCCTGACAGGGCCTAACACTGAAGCTTTCTTT. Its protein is CASSLTGPNTEAFF.

The CDR3 DNA reads TGTGCCATCAGTGAGTCGACCGGGACAGGGGGCTACGAGCAGTACTTC. This gives the protein CAISESTGTGGYEQYF. This chain uses TRBV10-3 with TRBJ2-7, with TRBD1 matching over 11 bases. V was clipped by 0 bases and J by 3 bases; unmatched bases: 4. The germline gives CDR1 ENHRY, CDR2 SYGVKD. The CDR3 has 16 amino acids.

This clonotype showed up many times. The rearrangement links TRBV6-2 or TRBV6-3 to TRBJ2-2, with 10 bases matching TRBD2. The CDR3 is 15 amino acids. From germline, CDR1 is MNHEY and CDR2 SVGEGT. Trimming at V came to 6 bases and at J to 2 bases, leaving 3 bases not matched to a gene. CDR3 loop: CASRSSGSNTGELFF. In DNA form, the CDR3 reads TGTGCCAGCAGATCTAGCGGGAGTAACACCGGGGAGCTGTTTTTT.

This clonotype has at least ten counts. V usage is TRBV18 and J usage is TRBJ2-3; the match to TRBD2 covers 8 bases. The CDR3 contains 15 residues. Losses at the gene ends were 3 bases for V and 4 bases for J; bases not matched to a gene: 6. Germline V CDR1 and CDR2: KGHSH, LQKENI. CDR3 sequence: CASSPRLAGADTQYF. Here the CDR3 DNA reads TGTGCCAGCTCACCCCGGCTAGCGGGCGCAGATACGCAGTATTTT.

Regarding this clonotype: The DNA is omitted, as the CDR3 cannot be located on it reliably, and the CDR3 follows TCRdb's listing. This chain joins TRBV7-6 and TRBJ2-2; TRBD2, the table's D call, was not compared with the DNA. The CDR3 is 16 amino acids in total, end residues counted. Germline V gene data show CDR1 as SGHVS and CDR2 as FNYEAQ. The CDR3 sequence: CASRRIAGGTGELFFF.

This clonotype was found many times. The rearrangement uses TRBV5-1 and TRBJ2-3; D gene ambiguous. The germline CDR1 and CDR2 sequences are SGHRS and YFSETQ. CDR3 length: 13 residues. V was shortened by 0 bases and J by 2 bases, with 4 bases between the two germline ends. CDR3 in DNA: TGCGCCAGCAGCTTGGGGACCACAGATACGCAGTATTTT. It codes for CASSLGTTDTQYF. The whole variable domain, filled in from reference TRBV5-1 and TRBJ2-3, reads KAGVTQTPRYLIKTRGQQVTLSCSPISGHRSVSWYQQTPGQGLQFLFEYFSETQRNKGNFPGRFSGRQFSNSRSEMNVSTLELGDSALYLCASSLGTTDTQYFGPGTRLTVL.

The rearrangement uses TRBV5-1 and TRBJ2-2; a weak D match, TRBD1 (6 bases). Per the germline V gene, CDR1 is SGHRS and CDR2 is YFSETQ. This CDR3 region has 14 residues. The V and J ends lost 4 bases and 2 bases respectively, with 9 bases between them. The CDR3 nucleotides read TGCGCCAGCAGCCCGGGGACAAACACCGGGGAGCTGTTTTTT. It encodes CASSPGTNTGELFF.

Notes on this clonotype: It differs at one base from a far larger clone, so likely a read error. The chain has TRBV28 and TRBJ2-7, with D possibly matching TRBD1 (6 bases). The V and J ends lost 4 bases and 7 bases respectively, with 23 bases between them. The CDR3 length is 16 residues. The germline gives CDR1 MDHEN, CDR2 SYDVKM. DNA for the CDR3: TGTGCCAGCAGTTACGGACAGCCGAGCTCCTACAATGAGCAGTACTTC. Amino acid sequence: CASSYGQPSSYNEQYF.

CDR3 in amino acids: CASTGGSGRESEEQFF. The CDR3 DNA follows: TGTGCCAGCACCGGAGGTAGCGGGAGAGAATCAGAAGAGCAGTTCTTC. V usage is TRBV11-3 and J usage is TRBJ2-1; 9 positions agree with TRBD2. Trimming took 7 bases from V and 10 from J; bases not matched to a gene: 17. Germline CDR1 is SGHNT and CDR2 is YENEEA. The CDR3 covers 16 residues. The complete variable domain, with remaining parts taken from reference TRBV11-3 and TRBJ2-1, reads EAGVVQSPRYKIIEKKQPVAFWCNPISGHNTLYWYLQNLGQGPELLIRYENEEAVDDSQLPKDRFSAERLKGVDSTLKIQPAELGDSAVYLCASTGGSGRESEEQFFGPGTRLTVL.

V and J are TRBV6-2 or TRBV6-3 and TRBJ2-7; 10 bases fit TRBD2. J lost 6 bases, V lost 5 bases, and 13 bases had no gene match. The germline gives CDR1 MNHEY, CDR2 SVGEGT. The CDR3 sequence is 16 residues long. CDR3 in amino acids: CASSEEASGSGAEQYF. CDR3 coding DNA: TGTGCCAGCAGTGAAGAGGCTAGCGGGAGCGGCGCCGAGCAGTACTTC.

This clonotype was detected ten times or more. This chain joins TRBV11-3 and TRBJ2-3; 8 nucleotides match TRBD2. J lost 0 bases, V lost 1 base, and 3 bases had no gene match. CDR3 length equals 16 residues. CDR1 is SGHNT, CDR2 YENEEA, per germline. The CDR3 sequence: CASSLGERESTDTQYF. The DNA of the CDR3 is TGTGCCAGCAGCTTAGGGGAGCGGGAGAGCACAGATACGCAGTATTTT.

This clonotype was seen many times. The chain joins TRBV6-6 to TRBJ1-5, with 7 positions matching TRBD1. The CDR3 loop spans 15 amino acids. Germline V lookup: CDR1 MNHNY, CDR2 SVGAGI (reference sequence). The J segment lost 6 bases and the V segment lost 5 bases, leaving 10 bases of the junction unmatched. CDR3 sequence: CASSTTGMVVQPQHF. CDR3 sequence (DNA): TGTGCCAGCAGTACGACAGGGATGGTCGTTCAGCCCCAGCATTTT.

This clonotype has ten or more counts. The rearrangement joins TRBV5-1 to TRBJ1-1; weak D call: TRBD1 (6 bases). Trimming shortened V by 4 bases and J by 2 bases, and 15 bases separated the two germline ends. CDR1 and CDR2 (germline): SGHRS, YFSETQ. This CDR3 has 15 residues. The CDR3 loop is CASSLDSQSNTEAFF. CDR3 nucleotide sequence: TGCGCCAGCAGCCTGGACAGCCAGTCTAACACTGAAGCTTTCTTT.

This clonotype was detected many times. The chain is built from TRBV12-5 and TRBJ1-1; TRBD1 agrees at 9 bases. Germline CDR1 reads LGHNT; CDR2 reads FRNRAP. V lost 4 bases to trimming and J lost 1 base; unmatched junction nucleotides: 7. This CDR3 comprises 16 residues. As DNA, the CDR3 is TGTGCTAGTGGTTCCCGGGACAGGGAGCCGAACACTGAAGCTTTCTTT. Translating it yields CASGSRDREPNTEAFF.